The T cell receptor beta chain under discussion was sequenced for a study of T-cell reconstitution after alpha-beta-depleted transplantation in children. This clonotype came up a few times. This sample's TCRbeta library carried unique molecular identifier barcodes. TCRdb reprocessed the PCR reads with MiXCR, giving one entry per CDR3 protein. The table lists just over 70,000 distinct CDR3 sequences, 6% to 8.5% of them singletons. V shed 0 bases and J 4 bases; nucleotides not matched to a gene: 4. The CDR3 length is 15 residues. Germline CDR1 and CDR2: DFQATT and SNEGSKA (reference sequence). J is TRBJ2-3 and V is TRBV20-1, with 10 bases lining up with TRBD2. The sequences come from PBMCs from the stem cell graft donor, collected from the stem cell graft. This clonotype originated in a human donor who donated a stem cell graft to a child with acute lymphoblastic leukemia. Here the CDR3 reads CSARDLAGAADTQYF. CDR3 in DNA: TGCAGTGCTAGAGATCTAGCGGGAGCGGCAGATACGCAGTATTTT.